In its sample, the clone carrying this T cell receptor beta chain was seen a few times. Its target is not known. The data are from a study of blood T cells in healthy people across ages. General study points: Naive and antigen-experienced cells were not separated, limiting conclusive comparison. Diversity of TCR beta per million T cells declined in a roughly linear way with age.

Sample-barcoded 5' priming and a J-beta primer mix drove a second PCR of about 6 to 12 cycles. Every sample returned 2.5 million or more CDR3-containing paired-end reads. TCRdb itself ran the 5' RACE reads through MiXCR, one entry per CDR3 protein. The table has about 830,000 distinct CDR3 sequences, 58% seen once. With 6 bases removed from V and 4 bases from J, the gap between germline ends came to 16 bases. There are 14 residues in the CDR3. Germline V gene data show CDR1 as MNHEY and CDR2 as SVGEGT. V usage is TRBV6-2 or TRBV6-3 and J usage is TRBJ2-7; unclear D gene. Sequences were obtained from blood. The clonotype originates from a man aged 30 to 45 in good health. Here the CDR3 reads CASRPLSMYYEQYF. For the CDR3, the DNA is TGTGCCAGCAGACCACTCTCCATGTATTACGAGCAGTACTTC.